This TCR beta chain was sequenced for a study of blood T cells in healthy people across ages. As for the study in general: In model experiments, template switching was able to capture about one barcoded beta molecule for every two T cells that were present. General observations from the study: Diversity of TCR beta correlated strongly with naive T cell percentage.

Germline V gives CDR1 SQVTM, CDR2 ANQGSEA. This CDR3 region has 14 residues. Donors gave approximately 9.9 milliliters of peripheral blood apiece. A note on this clonotype: Its antigen is as yet unknown.

Together with a sample-barcoded 5' primer, a J-beta primer mix was included in a second PCR lasting about 7 to 11 cycles. TCRdb reanalysed the 5' RACE reads using MiXCR and keeps one entry per CDR3 protein. This sample has around 800,000 distinct CDR3 sequences, with around 45% found just once. This rearrangement joins TRBV29-1 to TRBJ2-4; D uncertain. The DNA end favors TRBJ2-7, so the J call may be wrong. The sample was blood. The sequence derives from a man older than 75 in good health. The CDR3 protein is CSVEEAEIVYEQYF. In DNA form, the CDR3 reads TGCAGCGTTGAAGAGGCTGAAATTGTGTACGAGCAGTACTTC.